Reported below is one T cell receptor (beta chain). Its specificity is not known. The sample originates from a study of CD8 T cells in Susac syndrome. General study findings and limits: The study recognized that its TCR sequencing and HLA analysis covered a relatively small number of individuals.

Germline assignment: CDR1 LGHNA and CDR2 YSLEER. CDR3 length equals 15 residues. After removal of 2 bases from V and 10 bases from J, the junction contained 4 bases not matched to a gene. Random hexamers were used to reverse transcribe roughly 0.45 to 1 ug of RNA. TCRdb fed the immunoSEQ multiplex PCR reads into MiXCR, producing one record per CDR3 protein. The sample includes some 130,000 distinct CDR3 sequences, approximately 94% of them seen just once. This chain joins TRBV4-3 and TRBJ1-6, with 11 positions matching TRBD1. The specimen sequenced was CD4+ T cells from PBMCs. The receptor was isolated from a human donor with multiple sclerosis. CDR3 amino acids: CASSQTGTGGSPLHF. The CDR3 coding sequence is TGCGCCAGCAGCCAAACCGGGACAGGGGGATCACCCCTCCACTTT.